The T cell receptor beta chain described here comes from a study of shared clonotypes between healthy human individuals. Study-level information: CD4 naive and CD4 memory each took three plates per donor, while CD8 naive took two and CD8 memory one. Study-level points and caveats: Only a few donors were included, so the genetic and exposure-history diversity represented was limited.

With regard to this clone: Its cognate antigen is unknown.

CDR1 SNHLY and CDR2 FYNNEI come from the germline V gene. CDR3 length: 15 residues. The junction had 7 bases not matched to a gene; V was cut back by 4 bases and J by 4 bases. It was at deep level that the assay was run. The protocol was immunoSEQ multiplex PCR, while the TCRdb copy is restricted to in-frame clones and leaves out a portion. The data contain about 2 million clones, 90% to 95% of them singletons. The chain is built from TRBV2 and TRBJ1-5; the match to TRBD1 covers 7 bases. The sample comprised naive CD4+ T cells sorted from blood. Subset of the sample: CD45RA+ positively selected. The clonotype comes from a man between 18 and 29 years old in good health. The DNA of the CDR3 is TGTGCCAGCAGTGGCGGGGACAGAACAAATCAGCCCCAGCATTTT. It is translated as CASSGGDRTNQPQHF.